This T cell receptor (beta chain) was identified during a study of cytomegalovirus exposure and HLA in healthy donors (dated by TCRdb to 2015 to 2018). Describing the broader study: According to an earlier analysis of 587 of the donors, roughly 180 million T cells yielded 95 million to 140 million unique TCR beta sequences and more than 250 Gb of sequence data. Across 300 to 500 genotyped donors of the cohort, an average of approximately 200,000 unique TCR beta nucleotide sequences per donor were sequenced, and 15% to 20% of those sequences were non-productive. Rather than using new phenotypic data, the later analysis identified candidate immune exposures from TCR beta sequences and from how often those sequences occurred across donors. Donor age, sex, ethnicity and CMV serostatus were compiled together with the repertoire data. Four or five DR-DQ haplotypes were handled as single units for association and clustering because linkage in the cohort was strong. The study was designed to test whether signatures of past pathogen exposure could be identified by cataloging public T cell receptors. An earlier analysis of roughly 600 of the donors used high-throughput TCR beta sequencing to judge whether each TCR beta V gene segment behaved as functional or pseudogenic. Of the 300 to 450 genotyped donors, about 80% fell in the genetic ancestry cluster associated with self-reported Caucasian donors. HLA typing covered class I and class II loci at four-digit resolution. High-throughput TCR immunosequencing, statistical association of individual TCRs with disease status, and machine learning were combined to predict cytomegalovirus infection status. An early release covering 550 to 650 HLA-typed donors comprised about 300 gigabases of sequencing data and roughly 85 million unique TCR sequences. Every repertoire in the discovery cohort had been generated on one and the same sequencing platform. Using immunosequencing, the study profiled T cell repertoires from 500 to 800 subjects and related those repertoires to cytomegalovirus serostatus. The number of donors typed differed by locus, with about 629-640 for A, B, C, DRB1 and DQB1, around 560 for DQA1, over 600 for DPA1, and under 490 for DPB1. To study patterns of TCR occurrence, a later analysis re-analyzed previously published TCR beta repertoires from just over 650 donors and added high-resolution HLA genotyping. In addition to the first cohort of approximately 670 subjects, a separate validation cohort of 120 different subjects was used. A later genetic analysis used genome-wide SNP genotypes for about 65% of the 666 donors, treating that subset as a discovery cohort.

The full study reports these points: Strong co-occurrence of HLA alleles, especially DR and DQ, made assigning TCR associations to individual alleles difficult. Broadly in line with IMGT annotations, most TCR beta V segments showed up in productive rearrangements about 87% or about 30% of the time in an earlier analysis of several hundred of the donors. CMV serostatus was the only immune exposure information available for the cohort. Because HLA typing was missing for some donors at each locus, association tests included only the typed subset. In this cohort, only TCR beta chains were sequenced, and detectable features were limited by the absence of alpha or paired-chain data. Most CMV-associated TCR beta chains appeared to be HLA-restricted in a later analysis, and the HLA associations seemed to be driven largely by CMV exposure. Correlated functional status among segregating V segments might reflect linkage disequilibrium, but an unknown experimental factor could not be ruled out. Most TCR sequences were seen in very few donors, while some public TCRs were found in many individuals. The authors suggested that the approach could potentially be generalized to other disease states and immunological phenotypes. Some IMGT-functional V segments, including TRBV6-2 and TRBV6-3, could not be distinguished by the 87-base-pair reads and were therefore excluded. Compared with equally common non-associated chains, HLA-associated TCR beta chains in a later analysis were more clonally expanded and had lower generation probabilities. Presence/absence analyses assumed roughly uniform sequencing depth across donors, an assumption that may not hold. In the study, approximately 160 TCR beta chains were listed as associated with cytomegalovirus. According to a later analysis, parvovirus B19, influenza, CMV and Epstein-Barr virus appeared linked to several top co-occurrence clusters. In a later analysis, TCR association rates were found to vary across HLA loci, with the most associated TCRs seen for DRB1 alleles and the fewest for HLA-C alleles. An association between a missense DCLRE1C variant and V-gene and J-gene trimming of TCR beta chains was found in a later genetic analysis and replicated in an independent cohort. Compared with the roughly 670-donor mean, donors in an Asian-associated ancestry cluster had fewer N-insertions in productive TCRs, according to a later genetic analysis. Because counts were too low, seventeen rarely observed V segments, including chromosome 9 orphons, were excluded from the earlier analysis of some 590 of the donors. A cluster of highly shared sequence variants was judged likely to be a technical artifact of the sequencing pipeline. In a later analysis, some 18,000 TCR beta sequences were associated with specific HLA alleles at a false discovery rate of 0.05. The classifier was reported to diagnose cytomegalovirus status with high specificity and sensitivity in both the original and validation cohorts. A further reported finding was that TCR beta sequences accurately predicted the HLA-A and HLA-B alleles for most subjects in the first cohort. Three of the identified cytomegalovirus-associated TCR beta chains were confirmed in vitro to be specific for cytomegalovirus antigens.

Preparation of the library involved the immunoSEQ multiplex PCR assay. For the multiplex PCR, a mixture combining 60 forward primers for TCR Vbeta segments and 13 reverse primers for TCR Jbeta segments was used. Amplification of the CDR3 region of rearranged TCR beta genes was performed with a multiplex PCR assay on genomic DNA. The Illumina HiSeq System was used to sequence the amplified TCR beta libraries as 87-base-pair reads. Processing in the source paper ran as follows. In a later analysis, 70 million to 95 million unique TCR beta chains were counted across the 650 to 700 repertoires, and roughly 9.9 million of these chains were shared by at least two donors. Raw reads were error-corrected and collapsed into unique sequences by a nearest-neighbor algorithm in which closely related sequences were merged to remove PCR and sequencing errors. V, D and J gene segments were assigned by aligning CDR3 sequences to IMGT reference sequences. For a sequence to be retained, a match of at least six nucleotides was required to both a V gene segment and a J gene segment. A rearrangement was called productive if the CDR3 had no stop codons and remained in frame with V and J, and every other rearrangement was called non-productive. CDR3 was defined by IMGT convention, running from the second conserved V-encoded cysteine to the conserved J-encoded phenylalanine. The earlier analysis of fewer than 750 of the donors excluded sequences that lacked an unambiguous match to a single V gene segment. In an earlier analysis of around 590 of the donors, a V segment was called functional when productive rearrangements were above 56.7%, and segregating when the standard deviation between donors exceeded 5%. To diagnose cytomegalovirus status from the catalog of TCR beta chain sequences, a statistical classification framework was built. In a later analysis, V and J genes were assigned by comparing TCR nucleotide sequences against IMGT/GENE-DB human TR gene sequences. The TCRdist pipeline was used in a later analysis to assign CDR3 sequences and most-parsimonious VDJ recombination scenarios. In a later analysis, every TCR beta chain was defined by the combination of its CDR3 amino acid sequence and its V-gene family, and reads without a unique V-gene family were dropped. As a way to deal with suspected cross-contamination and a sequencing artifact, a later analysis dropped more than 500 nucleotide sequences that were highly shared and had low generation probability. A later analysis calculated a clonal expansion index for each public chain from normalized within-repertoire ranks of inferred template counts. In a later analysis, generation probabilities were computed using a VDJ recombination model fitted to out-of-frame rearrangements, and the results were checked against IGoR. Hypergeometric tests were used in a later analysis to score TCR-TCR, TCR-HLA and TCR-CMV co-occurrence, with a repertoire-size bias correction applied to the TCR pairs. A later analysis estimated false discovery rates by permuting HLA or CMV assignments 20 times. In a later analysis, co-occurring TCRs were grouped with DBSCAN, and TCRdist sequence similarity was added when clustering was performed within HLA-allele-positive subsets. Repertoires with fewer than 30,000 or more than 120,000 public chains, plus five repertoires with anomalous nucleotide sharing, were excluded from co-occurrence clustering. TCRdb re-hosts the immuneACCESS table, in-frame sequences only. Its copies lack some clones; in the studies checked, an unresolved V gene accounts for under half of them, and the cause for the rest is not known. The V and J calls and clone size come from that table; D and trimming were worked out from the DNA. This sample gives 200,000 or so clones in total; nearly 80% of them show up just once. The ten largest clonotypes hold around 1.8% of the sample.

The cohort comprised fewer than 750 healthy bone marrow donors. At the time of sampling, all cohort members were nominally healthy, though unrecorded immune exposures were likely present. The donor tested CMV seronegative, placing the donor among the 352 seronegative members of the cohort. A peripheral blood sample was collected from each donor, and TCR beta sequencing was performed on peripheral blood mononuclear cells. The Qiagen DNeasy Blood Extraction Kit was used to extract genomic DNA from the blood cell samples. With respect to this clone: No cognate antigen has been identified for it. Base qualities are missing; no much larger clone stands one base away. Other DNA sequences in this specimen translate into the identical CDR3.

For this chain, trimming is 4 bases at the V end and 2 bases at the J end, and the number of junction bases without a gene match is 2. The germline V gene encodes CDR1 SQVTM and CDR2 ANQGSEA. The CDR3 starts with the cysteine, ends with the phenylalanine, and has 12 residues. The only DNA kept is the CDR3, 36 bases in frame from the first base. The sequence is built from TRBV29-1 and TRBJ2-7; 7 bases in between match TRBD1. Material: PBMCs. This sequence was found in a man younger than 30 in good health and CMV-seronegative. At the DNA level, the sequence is TGCAGCGTTGCGGGACAGACCTACGAGCAGTACTTC. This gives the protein CSVAGQTYEQYF.